Listed here are 10 T cell receptor beta chains from one sample, sequenced in a study of T-cell memory formation after mild COVID-19. TCRdb re-called the 5' RACE reads with MiXCR, one entry per CDR3 protein. The data contain about 390,000 distinct CDR3 sequences, roughly 15% of them seen just once; the ten biggest clones take up under 25%. Sequenced input: PBMCs or a T cell subset sorted from them (not recorded which). These receptors were obtained from a young man who had mild COVID-19 (a few samples of this study predate the infection). Cell type and time point are not known.

The V call is TRBV5-1, the J call TRBJ2-5; 7 nucleotides match TRBD1. The CDR3 is 15 residues long. Germline CDR1 SGHRS, CDR2 YFSETQ. The V and J ends lost 6 bases and 5 bases, in that order; junction bases with no gene match: 13. The DNA of the CDR3 is TGCGCCAGCACCAATCCTGAGGGGGCTGGGGAGACCCAGTACTTC. This codes for CASTNPEGAGETQYF.

The rearrangement links TRBV5-6 to TRBJ2-5; D is unresolved. CDR1 and CDR2 (germline): SGHDT, YYEEEE. The CDR3 consists of 13 residues. V gave up 7 bases and J gave up 1 base, with 11 bases separating them. Here the CDR3 reads CASLVLPQETQYF. The CDR3 nucleotides are TGTGCCAGCCTCGTCTTGCCCCAAGAGACCCAGTACTTC.

This rearrangement joins TRBV2 to TRBJ1-6; the D is unclear. The germline gives CDR1 SNHLY, CDR2 FYNNEI. The germline V and J ends were trimmed by 2 bases and 3 bases, with 11 bases remaining between them. The CDR3 totals 16 residues. The CDR3, as DNA: TGTGCCAGCAGTGAACAGAGGGATTTCTATAATTCACCCCTCCACTTT. Protein product: CASSEQRDFYNSPLHF.

This clonotype showed up many times. The V call is TRBV3-1, the J call TRBJ2-3; 8 positions match TRBD2. The junction had 7 bases not matched to a gene; V was cut back by 4 bases and J by 13 bases. CDR3 size: 12 residues. The germline CDR1 and CDR2 sequences are LGHDT and YNNKEL (reference sequence). The CDR3 region has the DNA TGTGCCAGCAGCCCAGAAGGGACTAGGAAGTATTTT. Translated: CASSPEGTRKYF.

The gene calls are TRBV12-3 or TRBV12-4 and TRBJ2-2, with a possible D match to TRBD2 (6 bases). This CDR3 is built from 14 residues. V lost 6 bases, J lost 6 bases, and 14 bases lay in between. CDR3 sequence (DNA): TGTGCCAGCAGCCCTTGGGAGGAGTCCGGGGAGCTGTTTTTT. Translation: CASSPWEESGELFF.

V usage is TRBV7-2 and J usage is TRBJ1-2, with TRBD1 identical over 8 bases. With 4 bases clipped from V and 4 bases from J, the junction kept 8 bases outside the gene matches. CDR3 length equals 15 residues. The germline V gene encodes CDR1 SGHTA and CDR2 FQGNSA. The CDR3 is CASSSGQGGGYGYTF. The CDR3 nucleotides read TGTGCCAGCAGCTCCGGACAGGGAGGTGGCTATGGCTACACCTTC.

The table lists this clonotype with a few counts. The V and J genes are TRBV6-2 or TRBV6-3 and TRBJ2-1, with D possibly matching TRBD1 (6 bases). V lost 5 bases and J 5 bases, leaving 16 bases between the germline ends. This CDR3 is built from 15 residues. The V gene's germline CDR1 is MNHEY and CDR2 SVGEGT. The CDR3 protein is CASSPLEQGHNEQFF. Here the CDR3 DNA reads TGTGCCAGCAGTCCGCTAGAGCAGGGGCACAATGAGCAGTTCTTC.

There are many counts of this clonotype. The chain joins TRBV7-2 to TRBJ2-7; TRBD1 matches at 7 bases. V shed 4 bases and J 3 bases; nucleotides not matched to a gene: 6. This CDR3 region has 14 residues. CDR1 and CDR2 (germline): SGHTA, FQGNSA. The CDR3 DNA reads TGTGCCAGCAGCTCTAACCGGGACAGCTACGAGCAGTACTTC. It encodes CASSSNRDSYEQYF.

This clonotype was seen only a few times. The chain has TRBV20-1 and TRBJ2-3; D not certain. The germline gives CDR1 DFQATT, CDR2 SNEGSKA (reference sequence). The CDR3 spans 14 residues. Trimming removed 6 bases from V and 6 bases from J, with 19 bases in between. In nucleotides, the CDR3 is TGCAGTGCCACCTCCCCCACTGTCGCGGATACGCAGTATTTT. Translating gives CSATSPTVADTQYF.

The table lists this clonotype with a few counts. The chain combines TRBV12-3 or TRBV12-4 with TRBJ2-3, with D perhaps TRBD1 (5 bases). Trimming removed 6 bases at V and 2 bases at J, with 9 bases between. This CDR3 has 13 residues. The CDR3 bases are TGTGCCAGCAGCAAACAGGACACAGATACGCAGTATTTT. Translating gives CASSKQDTDTQYF.